What follows is one T cell receptor beta chain and its context. V shed 0 bases and J 2 bases; nucleotides not matched to a gene: 4. The CDR3 covers 15 residues. Per germline, CDR1 SGHAT and CDR2 FQNNGV. The data are from a study of blood T cell repertoires in COVID-19. For the study at large: Donors in the United States, Italy and Spain gave samples during acute or convalescent COVID-19. The cDNA or gDNA used as material had been derived from T cells, B-cell-depleted T cells, or PBMCs.

Sequencing was performed with immunoSEQ multiplex PCR; in TCRdb, only in-frame clones are kept and a portion is missing. The data show roughly 68,000 clones, with 87% seen just once and about 3.5% held by the top ten. This chain links TRBV11-2 with TRBJ2-7; 7 nucleotides match TRBD2. Sequenced material: peripheral blood. The clonotype originates from a woman aged 45-59 years with COVID-19, enrolled during active disease. CDR3 in DNA: TGTGCCAGCAGCTTAGATCAAGGGAGGGCCTACGAGCAGTACTTC. It yields the protein CASSLDQGRAYEQYF.